The rows below give T cell receptor beta chains drawn from one sample of a study of OX40 agonist ivuxolimab in advanced cancers. The table came from immunoSEQ multiplex PCR; TCRdb's copy has only in-frame clones and leaves some out. The sample comprises 70,000 to 90,000 clones, about 85% of which are singletons, and around 5% rests with the top ten. The source was CD4+ or CD8+ T cells sorted from blood, collected in a trial of the OX40 agonist ivuxolimab. Receptors originate from an adult with an advanced solid tumor such as melanoma, head and neck, liver or kidney cancer. Each CDR3 is given with its conserved first and last residue. A D gene is named only where the DNA matches it firmly. The size entry is marked missing in some rows and otherwise reads once, few, many or a size class.

size | J | D | V | DNA | CDR3
NA | TRBJ1-2 | NA | TRBV18 | TGTGCCAGCTCACCCCTCAGTTCCTCGGAAAACTATGGCTACACCTTC | CASSPLSSSENYGYTF
NA | TRBJ2-1 | NA | TRBV7-8 | TGTGCCAGCAGCTTAGGGCAGGGCGGGTACAATGAGCAGTTCTTC | CASSLGQGGYNEQFF
NA | TRBJ2-5 | TRBD1 | TRBV6-5 | TGTGCCAGCAGTTACTCGATGAGGGGGCAGGGGGAGACCCAGTACTTC | CASSYSMRGQGETQYF
NA | TRBJ2-7 | NA | TRBV6-5 | TGTGCCAGCAGTTACACCGGGGACGAGCAGTACTTC | CASSYTGDEQYF
NA | TRBJ1-4 | TRBD1 | TRBV18 | TGTGCCAGCTCTACGGACAGGGGATCAACTAATGAAAAACTGTTTTTT | CASSTDRGSTNEKLFF
NA | TRBJ2-5 | NA | TRBV27 | TGTGCCAGCAGTTTTAACGGACCTCCTAGGGATGAGCAGTACTTC | CASSFNGPPRDEQYF
NA | TRBJ2-7 | TRBD1 | TRBV27 | TGTGCCAGCAGCTTGACCGGGACAGGAATCTCCTACGAGCAGTACTTC | CASSLTGTGISYEQYF
NA | TRBJ2-7 | TRBD2 | TRBV7-2 | TGTGCCAGCAGCTTGTCGAGGTTGGGGACTATATACTACGAGCAGTACTTC | CASSLSRLGTIYYEQYF
NA | TRBJ2-5 | NA | TRBV27 | TGTGCCAGCAGTTTATCGGGCGGAGGAGGGGGCAGGGAGACCCAGTACTTC | CASSLSGGGGGRETQYF
NA | TRBJ1-2 | NA | TRBV18 | TGTGCCAGCTCACCACCTTCGGGAGGCTATGGCTACACCTTC | CASSPPSGGYGYTF
NA | TRBJ1-1 | NA | TRBV5-5 | TGTGCCAGCAGCTGGTGGACAGCGAACACTGAAGCTTTCTTT | CASSWWTANTEAFF
NA | TRBJ1-2 | NA | TRBV7-2 | TGTGCCAGCAGCTTAGGGATTGATGGGGCGACAGGACCTTATGGCTACACCTTC | CASSLGIDGATGPYGYTF
few | TRBJ2-3 | TRBD2 | TRBV6-4 | TGTGCCAGCAGTGAGGGGACTAGCGGCACAGATACGCAGTATTTT | CASSEGTSGTDTQYF
NA | TRBJ2-7 | NA | TRBV4-1 | TGCGCCAGCAGCCAAATTGGGTCGTCCTACGAGCAGTACTTC | CASSQIGSSYEQYF
NA | TRBJ1-3 | NA | TRBV19 | TGTGCCAGTAGTATTCTGGACCACTCTGGAAACACCATATATTTT | CASSILDHSGNTIYF
NA | TRBJ2-5 | NA | TRBV21-1 | TGTGCCAGCAGCCCCAGCCTTGGTAGCCTAGCGGGTAACCAAGAGACCCAGTACTTC | CASSPSLGSLAGNQETQYF
NA | TRBJ2-1 | NA | TRBV18 | TGTGCCAGCTCACCACCGGAGAGAGGGCCCTACAATGAGCAGTTCTTC | CASSPPERGPYNEQFF
NA | TRBJ1-2 | TRBD1 | TRBV11-2 | TGTGCCAGCAGCGAGAGCGGACAGGGCTATGGCTACACCTTC | CASSESGQGYGYTF
few | TRBJ2-5 | NA | TRBV9 | TGTGCCAGCAGCGTAGGGTGGGGGGCGCCTCGCCAAGAGACCCAGTACTTC | CASSVGWGAPRQETQYF
NA | TRBJ2-2 | TRBD2 | TRBV7-2 | TGTGCCAGCAGCTTAGATCCTAGCGGGAGAACCGGGGAGCTGTTTTTT | CASSLDPSGRTGELFF
once | TRBJ2-1 | TRBD2 | TRBV4-2 | TGTGCCAGCAGCCCCCAAAGCGGGGGGGGCCATGAGCAGTTCTTC | CASSPQSGGGHEQFF
NA | TRBJ2-2 | NA | TRBV16 | TGTGCCAGCAGCCTAAGGAGGGGCACCGGGGAGCTGTTTTTT | CASSLRRGTGELFF